This T cell receptor beta chain is from a study of CD8 T cells in ankylosing spondylitis (dated by TCRdb to about 2017). Study-wide context: The study set out to find disease-linked TCR variants by profiling T cell receptor beta repertoires in ankylosing spondylitis patients and healthy donors. In total, the full study cohort was made up of some 100 healthy donors and about two dozen ankylosing spondylitis patients. Peripheral blood samples were taken, and synovial fluid was additionally collected from ankylosing spondylitis patients. General study outcomes and caveats: Blood from ankylosing spondylitis patients appeared to be characterized by a TCR beta motif composed of several highly homologous amino acid variants. The disease-linked clones had a CD8+ phenotype and were found at relatively low frequencies in peripheral blood. Significant enrichment of the disease-linked clones was reported in matched synovial fluid samples from ankylosing spondylitis patients. Some motif variants had previously been reported in the synovial fluid and blood of reactive arthritis patients, which suggests shared mechanisms of disease initiation.

Sequenced on an Illumina HiSeq 2500. Quantitative 5'-RACE with molecular barcodes was the method used to prepare the TCR beta libraries. The paper's processing steps were these. A new computational method, built on a probabilistic model of VDJ rearrangement, was used to identify disease-linked TCR variants. TCRdb took the public reads, trimmed them with fastp at Q25, ran MiXCR for clone calling and kept in-frame beta chains. For every CDR3 protein sequence, its rows merge into one entry that carries the most common genes and DNA. The V and J calls reflect TCRdb's pipeline rather than the authors' work. The sample data list some 330,000 distinct CDR3 sequences, and around 8% of these were observed just once. Of the sample, roughly 15% is held by the ten largest clones. Concerning this clonotype itself: Its antigen has not been determined. Per-nucleotide qualities are absent, and no much larger clonotype sits a single base away.

Reading from cysteine to phenylalanine, the CDR3 counts 14 amino acids. Only CDR3 DNA is held: 42 bases, read in frame from base 1. Sequences DFQATT (CDR1) and SNEGSKA (CDR2) are obtained from the germline V gene (reference sequence). At the junction V is shortened by 6 bases and J by 5 bases, with 19 bases in between. In this chain, TRBV20-1 is recombined with TRBJ1-2, and TRBD1 may be the D gene, going by 5 matching bases. Sequenced input: blood, either unsorted or a sorted T cell fraction (not recorded which). The clonotype was recovered from a male donor with ankylosing spondylitis. CDR3 protein: CSARPWQGSYGYTF. Here is the DNA: TGCAGTGCCCGGCCATGGCAGGGTAGTTATGGCTACACCTTC.